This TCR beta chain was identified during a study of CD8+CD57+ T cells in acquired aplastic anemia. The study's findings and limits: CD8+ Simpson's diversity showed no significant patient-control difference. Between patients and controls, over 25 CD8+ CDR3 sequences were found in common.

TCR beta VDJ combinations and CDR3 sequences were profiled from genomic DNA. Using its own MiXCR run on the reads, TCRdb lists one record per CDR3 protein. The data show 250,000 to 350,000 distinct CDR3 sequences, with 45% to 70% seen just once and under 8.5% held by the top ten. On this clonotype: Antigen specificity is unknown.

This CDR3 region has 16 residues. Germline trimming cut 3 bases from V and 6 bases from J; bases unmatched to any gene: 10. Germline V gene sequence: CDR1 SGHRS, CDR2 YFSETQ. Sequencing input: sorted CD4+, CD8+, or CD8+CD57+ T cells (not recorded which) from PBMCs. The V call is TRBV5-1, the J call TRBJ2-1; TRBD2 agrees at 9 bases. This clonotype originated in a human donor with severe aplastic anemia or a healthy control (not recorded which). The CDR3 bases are TGCGCCAGCAGCTCGACGGCGAGCGGGGGGATCAATGAGCAGTTCTTC. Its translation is CASSSTASGGINEQFF.